The next 8 T cell receptor beta chains were all read from a single sample in a study of T cell repertoires in cytomegalovirus infection. Their cognate antigens are unknown. Using its own MiXCR run on the reads, TCRdb lists one record per CDR3 protein. The sample carries 8,000 or so distinct CDR3 sequences, roughly 49% recorded once. The sample consisted of PBMCs, sequenced either directly or after in vitro stimulation (not recorded which). The receptors come from a human donor in good health (CMV status not recorded). Some clones in this sample may be carry-over from other donors' samples.

This clonotype has at least ten counts. This chain joins TRBV6-4 and TRBJ1-1; 7 bases fit TRBD1. This CDR3 has 14 amino acids. Germline V gives CDR1 MRHNA, CDR2 SNTAGT. Germline trimming cut 4 bases from V and 5 bases from J; bases unmatched to any gene: 7. CDR3 protein: CASSVNPGQTEAFF. In DNA, the CDR3 is TGTGCCAGCAGTGTCAACCCGGGACAGACTGAAGCTTTCTTT.

Remarks on this clonotype: The conserved phenylalanine or tryptophan normally closing the CDR3 is absent here, so this likely arose from a read error. Because the CDR3's place on the DNA is in doubt, the DNA is left out and the CDR3 is given as listed by TCRdb. V gene TRBV12-3 or TRBV12-4 combines with J gene TRBJ1-1; the table's TRBD1 call for D was not verified on the DNA. The CDR3 spans 16 amino acids, including both terminal residues. CDR3 region: CASSLRFSKQGTESFL.

Ten or more counts support this clonotype. The rearrangement links TRBV20-1 to TRBJ1-1; D is uncertain. Deletions cut 2 bases from V and 3 bases from J, with 7 bases between. The V gene's germline CDR1 is DFQATT and CDR2 SNEGSKA (reference sequence). The CDR3 sequence is 12 residues long. The CDR3 DNA follows: TGCAGTGCTAGACCCTCGGACACTGAAGCTTTCTTT. It yields the protein CSARPSDTEAFF.

The chain joins TRBV7-2 to TRBJ2-3, with D possibly TRBD2 on 5 matching bases. CDR3 size: 16 residues. With 4 bases removed from V and 0 bases from J, the gap between germline ends came to 14 bases. The V gene's germline CDR1 is SGHTA and CDR2 FQGNSA. The CDR3 loop reads CASSSVSRGSTDTQYF. CDR3 DNA sequence: TGTGCCAGCAGCTCAGTATCCCGGGGAAGCACAGATACGCAGTATTTT.

The CDR3 DNA is TGTGCCAGCAGTGCTGTCCTCCGGGATACGCAGTATTTT. Its protein is CASSAVLRDTQYF. The V gene is TRBV9, the J gene TRBJ2-3, with D unresolved. Germline CDR1 reads SGDLS; CDR2 reads YYNGEE. V was trimmed by 5 bases and J by 6 bases, leaving 13 bases between them. The CDR3 is 13 residues long. The variable domain in full, with the rest retrieved from reference TRBV9 and TRBJ2-3, is DSGVTQTPKHLITATGQRVTLRCSPRSGDLSVYWYQQSLDQGLQFLIQYYNGEERAKGNILERFSAQQFPDLHSELNLSSLELGDSALYFCASSAVLRDTQYFGPGTRLTVL.

In regard to this clonotype: Since the CDR3 does not end with the conserved phenylalanine or tryptophan, this likely comes from a read error. It is unclear where the CDR3 begins or ends on the DNA, so no DNA is shown, and the CDR3 is as TCRdb lists it. The rearrangement joins TRBV27 to TRBJ2-3. A total of 10 residues make up the CDR3, ends included. Looked up from germline, CDR1 is MNHEY and CDR2 is SMNVEV (reference sequence). CDR3 in amino acids: CAIHGDTQDL.

Many counts were recorded for this clonotype. The V and J genes are TRBV29-1 and TRBJ2-5; perhaps D is TRBD1 or TRBD2 (6 bases each). The CDR3 runs 14 residues. The germline V and J ends were trimmed by 7 bases and 4 bases, with 19 bases remaining between them. CDR1 and CDR2 from the germline V gene are SQVTM and ANQGSEA. Written as DNA, the CDR3 is TGCAGCGGGATTTCATGGGGGGCCGGAGAGACCCAGTACTTC. This translates into CSGISWGAGETQYF.

This clonotype was observed many times. The V call is TRBV28, the J call TRBJ2-7; possibly TRBD1 for D (6 bases). Germline lookup yields CDR1 MDHEN and CDR2 SYDVKM. The CDR3 loop spans 16 amino acids. Deletions cut 0 bases from V and 3 bases from J, with 15 bases between. CDR3 nucleotide sequence: TGTGCCAGCAGTTTATGGGGGGCGGGTGGGGGCTACGAGCAGTACTTC. Translation gives CASSLWGAGGGYEQYF.